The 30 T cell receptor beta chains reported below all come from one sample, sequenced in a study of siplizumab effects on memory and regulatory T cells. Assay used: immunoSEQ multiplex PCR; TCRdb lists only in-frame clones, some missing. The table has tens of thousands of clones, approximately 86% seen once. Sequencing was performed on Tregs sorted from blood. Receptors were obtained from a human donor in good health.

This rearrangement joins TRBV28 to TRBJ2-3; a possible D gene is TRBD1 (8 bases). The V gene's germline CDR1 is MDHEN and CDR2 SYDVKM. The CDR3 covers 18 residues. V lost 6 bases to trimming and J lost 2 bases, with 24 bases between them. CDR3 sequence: CASRFRTGRGRATDTQYF. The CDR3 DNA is TGTGCCAGCAGATTTCGGACAGGGAGGGGTAGGGCCACAGATACGCAGTATTTT.

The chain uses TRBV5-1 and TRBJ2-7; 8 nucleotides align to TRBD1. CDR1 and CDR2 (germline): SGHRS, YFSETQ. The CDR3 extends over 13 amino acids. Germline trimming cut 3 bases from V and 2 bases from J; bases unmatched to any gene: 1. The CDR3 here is CASSSQGAYEQYF. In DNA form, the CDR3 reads TGCGCCAGCAGCTCACAGGGGGCCTACGAGCAGTACTTC.

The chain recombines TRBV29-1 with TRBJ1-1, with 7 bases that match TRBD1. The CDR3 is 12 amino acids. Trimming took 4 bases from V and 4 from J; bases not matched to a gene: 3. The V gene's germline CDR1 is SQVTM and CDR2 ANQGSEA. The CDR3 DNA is TGCAGCGTTGGAAACAGGGGCACTGAAGCTTTCTTT. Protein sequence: CSVGNRGTEAFF.

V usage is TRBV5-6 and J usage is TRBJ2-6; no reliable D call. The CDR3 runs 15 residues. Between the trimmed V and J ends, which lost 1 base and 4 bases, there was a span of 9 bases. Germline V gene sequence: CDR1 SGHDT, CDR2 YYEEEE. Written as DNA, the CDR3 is TGTGCCAGCAGCTTGTACCTGCCAGGGGCCAACGTCCTGACTTTC. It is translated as CASSLYLPGANVLTF.

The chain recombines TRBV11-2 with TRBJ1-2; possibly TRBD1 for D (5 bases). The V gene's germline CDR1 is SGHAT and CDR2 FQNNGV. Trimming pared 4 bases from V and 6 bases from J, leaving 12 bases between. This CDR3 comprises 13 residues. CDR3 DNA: TGTGCCAGCAGCTCCCCGCAGGGCCATGGCTACACCTTC. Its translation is CASSSPQGHGYTF.

CDR3 loop: CASSLDGPDTQYF. CDR3 DNA sequence: TGTGCCAGCAGCTTAGATGGACCAGATACGCAGTATTTT. This chain joins TRBV7-9 and TRBJ2-3; D ambiguous. V gave up 1 base and J gave up 4 bases, with 6 bases separating them. The CDR3 has 13 residues. CDR1 and CDR2 (germline): SEHNR, FQNEAQ (reference sequence).

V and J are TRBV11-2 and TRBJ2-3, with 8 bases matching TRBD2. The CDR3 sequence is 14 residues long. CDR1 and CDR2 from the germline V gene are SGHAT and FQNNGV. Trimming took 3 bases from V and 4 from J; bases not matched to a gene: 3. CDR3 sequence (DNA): TGTGCCAGCAGCTTCTACGGGGGGGCAGATACGCAGTATTTT. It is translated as CASSFYGGADTQYF.

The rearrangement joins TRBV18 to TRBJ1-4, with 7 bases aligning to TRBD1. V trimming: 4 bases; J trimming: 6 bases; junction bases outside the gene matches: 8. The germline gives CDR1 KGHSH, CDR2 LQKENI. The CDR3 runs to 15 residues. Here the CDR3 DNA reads TGTGCCAGCTCACTGGACAGGCAGCCTCATGAAAAACTGTTTTTT. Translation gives CASSLDRQPHEKLFF.

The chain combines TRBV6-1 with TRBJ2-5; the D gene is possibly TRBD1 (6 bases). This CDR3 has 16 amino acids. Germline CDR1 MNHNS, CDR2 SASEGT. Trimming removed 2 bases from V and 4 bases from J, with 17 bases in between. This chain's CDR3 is CASSEFITGMGETQYF. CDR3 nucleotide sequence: TGTGCCAGCAGTGAATTCATCACAGGGATGGGAGAGACCCAGTACTTC.

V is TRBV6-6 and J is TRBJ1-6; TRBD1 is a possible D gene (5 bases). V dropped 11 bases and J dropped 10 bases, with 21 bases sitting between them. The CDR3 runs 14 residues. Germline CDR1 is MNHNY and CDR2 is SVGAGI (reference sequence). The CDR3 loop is CACAGQGFGSPLHF. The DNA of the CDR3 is TGTGCCTGCGCAGGACAAGGATTTGGATCACCCCTCCACTTT.

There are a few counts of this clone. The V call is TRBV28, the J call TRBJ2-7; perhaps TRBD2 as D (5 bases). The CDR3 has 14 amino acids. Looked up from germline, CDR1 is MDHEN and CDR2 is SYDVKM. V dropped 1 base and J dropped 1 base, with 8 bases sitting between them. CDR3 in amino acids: CASSLYRDSYEQYF. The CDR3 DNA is TGTGCCAGCAGTTTATATCGGGATTCCTACGAGCAGTACTTC.

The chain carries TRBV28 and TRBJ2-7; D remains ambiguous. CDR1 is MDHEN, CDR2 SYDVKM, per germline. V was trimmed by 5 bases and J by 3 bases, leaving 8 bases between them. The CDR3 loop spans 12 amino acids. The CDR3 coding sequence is TGTGCCAGCAGTCCCTCGCTCTACGAGCAGTACTTC. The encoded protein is CASSPSLYEQYF.

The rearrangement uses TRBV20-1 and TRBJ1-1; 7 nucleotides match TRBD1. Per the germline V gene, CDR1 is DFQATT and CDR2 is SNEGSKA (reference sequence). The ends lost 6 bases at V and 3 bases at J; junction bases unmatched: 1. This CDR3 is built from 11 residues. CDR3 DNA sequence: TGCAGTGCCACAGGGGACACTGAAGCTTTCTTT. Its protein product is CSATGDTEAFF.

CDR3 in amino acids: CASSISVTGELFF. CDR3 nucleotide sequence: TGTGCCAGTAGTATAAGCGTGACCGGGGAGCTGTTTTTT. The V call is TRBV19, the J call TRBJ2-2; no firm D call. V lost 2 bases and J 5 bases, leaving 6 bases between the germline ends. The CDR3 runs to 13 residues. Germline-derived CDR1 and CDR2 are LNHDA and SQIVND (reference sequence).

The CDR3 nucleotides read TGCACCAGCAGCCAAGAGACCCAGTACTTC. This gives the protein CTSSQETQYF. The chain combines TRBV1 with TRBJ2-5. TRBV1 is flagged as a pseudogene. This CDR3 is built from 10 residues.

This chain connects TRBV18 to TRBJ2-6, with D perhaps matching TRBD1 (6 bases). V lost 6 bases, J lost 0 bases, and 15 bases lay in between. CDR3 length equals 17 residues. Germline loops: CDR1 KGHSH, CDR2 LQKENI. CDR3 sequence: CASSPVTGYSGANVLTF. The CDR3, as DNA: TGTGCCAGCTCTCCAGTGACAGGTTACTCTGGGGCCAACGTCCTGACTTTC.

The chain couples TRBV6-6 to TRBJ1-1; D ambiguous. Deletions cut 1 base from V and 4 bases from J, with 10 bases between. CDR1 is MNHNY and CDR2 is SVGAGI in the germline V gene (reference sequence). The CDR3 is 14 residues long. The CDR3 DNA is TGTGCCAGCAGTTACTTCGGGGTAGGCACTGAAGCTTTCTTT. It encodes CASSYFGVGTEAFF.

In DNA, the CDR3 is TGCGCCAGCATGAGGGGGGCGGGCACTGAAGCTTTCTTT. Protein sequence: CASMRGAGTEAFF. The chain uses TRBV10-2 and TRBJ1-1; possible D gene TRBD1, 6 bases. Germline values: CDR1 WSHSY, CDR2 SAAADI. Trimming stripped 7 bases from V and 4 bases from J, with 13 bases between. The CDR3 is 13 amino acids.

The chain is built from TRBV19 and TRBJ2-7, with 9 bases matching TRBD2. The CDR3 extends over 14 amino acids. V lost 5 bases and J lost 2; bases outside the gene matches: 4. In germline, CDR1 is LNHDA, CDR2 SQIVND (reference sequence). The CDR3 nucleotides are TGTGCCAGTAGTGGGCGGGGGGGCCCCTACGAGCAGTACTTC. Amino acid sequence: CASSGRGGPYEQYF.

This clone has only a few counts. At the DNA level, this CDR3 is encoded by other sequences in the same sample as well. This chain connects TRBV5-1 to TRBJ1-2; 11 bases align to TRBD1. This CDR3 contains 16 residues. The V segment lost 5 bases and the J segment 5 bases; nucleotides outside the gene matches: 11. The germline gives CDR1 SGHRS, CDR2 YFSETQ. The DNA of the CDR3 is TGCGCCAGCAGAGATGCCGGGACAGGGGGTCGGTATGGCTACACCTTC. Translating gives CASRDAGTGGRYGYTF.

As DNA, the CDR3 is TGTGCCAGCTCACCCAAATCGGGGGACATTCAGTACTTC. Protein sequence: CASSPKSGDIQYF. The chain combines TRBV18 with TRBJ2-4, with D perhaps matching TRBD2 (6 bases). Trimming removed 3 bases at V and 8 bases at J, with 11 bases between. Germline V lookup: CDR1 KGHSH, CDR2 LQKENI. The length of the CDR3 is 13 residues.

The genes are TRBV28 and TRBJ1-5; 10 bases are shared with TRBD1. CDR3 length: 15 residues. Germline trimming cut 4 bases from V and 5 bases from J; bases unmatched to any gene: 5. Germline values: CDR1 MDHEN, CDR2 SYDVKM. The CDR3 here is CASSYGQGVYQPQHF. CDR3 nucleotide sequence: TGTGCCAGCAGTTACGGACAGGGGGTATATCAGCCCCAGCATTTT.

CDR3 bases: TGTGCCAGCAGCTTAGCGCAGGACGGGGGTGGGGAGCAGTACTTC. It translates to CASSLAQDGGGEQYF. The V and J genes are TRBV7-9 and TRBJ2-7; possible D gene TRBD2, 6 bases. This CDR3 is built from 15 residues. Germline lookup yields CDR1 SEHNR and CDR2 FQNEAQ (reference sequence). The V and J ends lost 0 bases and 7 bases respectively, with 16 bases between them.

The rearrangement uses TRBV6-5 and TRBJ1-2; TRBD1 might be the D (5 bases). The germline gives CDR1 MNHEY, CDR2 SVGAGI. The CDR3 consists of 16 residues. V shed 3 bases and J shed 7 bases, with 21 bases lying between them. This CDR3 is CASSYSRGRSVGGYTF. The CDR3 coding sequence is TGTGCCAGCAGTTATAGTAGGGGACGTTCGGTAGGTGGCTACACCTTC.

CDR3 sequence (DNA): TGTGCCAGCAGTCCTATTTCGGACAGGGGCCAAGGCTACACCTTC. Translated, it gives CASSPISDRGQGYTF. The genes are TRBV25-1 and TRBJ1-2, with TRBD1 matching 9 bases. Germline V gene sequence: CDR1 MGHDK, CDR2 SYGVNS. Trimming removed 5 bases from V and 8 bases from J; junction bases left unmatched: 12. This CDR3 has 15 residues.

The CDR3 DNA sequence: TGTGCCATCAGCCAAAGACAGGGGAGTTACGAGCAGTACTTC. Its translation: CAISQRQGSYEQYF. This rearrangement joins TRBV10-3 to TRBJ2-7; 8 nucleotides agree with TRBD1. This CDR3 contains 14 residues. V lost 6 bases and J lost 4; bases outside the gene matches: 8. Germline V gene sequence: CDR1 ENHRY, CDR2 SYGVKD.

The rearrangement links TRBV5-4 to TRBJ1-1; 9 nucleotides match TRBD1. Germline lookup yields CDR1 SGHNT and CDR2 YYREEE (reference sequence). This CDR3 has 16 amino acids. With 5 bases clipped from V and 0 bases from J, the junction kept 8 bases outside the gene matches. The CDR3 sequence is CASSSRQGVMNTEAFF. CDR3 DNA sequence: TGTGCCAGCAGTTCCCGACAGGGGGTTATGAACACTGAAGCTTTCTTT.

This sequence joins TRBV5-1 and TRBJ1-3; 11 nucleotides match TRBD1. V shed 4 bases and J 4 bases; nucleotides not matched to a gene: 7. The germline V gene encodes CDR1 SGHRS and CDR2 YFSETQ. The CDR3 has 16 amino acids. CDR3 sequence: CASSPGTGGMGNTIYF. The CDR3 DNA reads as TGCGCCAGCAGCCCCGGGACAGGGGGAATGGGAAACACCATATATTTT.

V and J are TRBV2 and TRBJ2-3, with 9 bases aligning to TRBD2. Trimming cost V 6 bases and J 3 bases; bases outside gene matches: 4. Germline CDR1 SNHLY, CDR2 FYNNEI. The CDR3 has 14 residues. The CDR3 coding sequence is TGTGCCAGCAGGCTGGGACTAGCTACAGATACGCAGTATTTT. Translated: CASRLGLATDTQYF.

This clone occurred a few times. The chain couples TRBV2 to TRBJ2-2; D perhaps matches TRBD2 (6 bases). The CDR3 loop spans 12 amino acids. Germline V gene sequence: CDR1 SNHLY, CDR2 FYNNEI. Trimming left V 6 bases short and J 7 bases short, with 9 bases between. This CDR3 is CASRRGGGELFF. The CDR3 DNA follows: TGTGCCAGCAGGAGGGGAGGCGGGGAGCTGTTTTTT.